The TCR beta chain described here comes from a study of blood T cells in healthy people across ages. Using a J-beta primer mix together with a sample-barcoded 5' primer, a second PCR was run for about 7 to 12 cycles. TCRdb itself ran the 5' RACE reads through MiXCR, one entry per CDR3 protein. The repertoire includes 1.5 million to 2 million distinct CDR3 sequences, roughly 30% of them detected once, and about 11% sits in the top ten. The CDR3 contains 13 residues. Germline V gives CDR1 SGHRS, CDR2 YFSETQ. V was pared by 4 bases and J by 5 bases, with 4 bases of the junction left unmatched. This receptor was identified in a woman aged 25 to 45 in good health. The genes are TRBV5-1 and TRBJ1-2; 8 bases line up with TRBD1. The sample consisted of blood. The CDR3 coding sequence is TGCGCCAGCAGCATGGGGACAGGTTATGGCTACACCTTC. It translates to CASSMGTGYGYTF.